Listed here is a single T cell receptor (beta chain). Its antigen is undetermined. The data derive from a study of T-cell memory formation after mild COVID-19. Turning to the study itself: TCR clusters were mostly confined to one donor each.

Germline CDR1 is MNHNS and CDR2 is SASEGT. V lost 3 bases, J lost 1 base, and 8 bases stayed unmatched. The CDR3 is 18 amino acids. The authors produced TCR alpha and TCR beta cDNA libraries with sample barcodes and UMIs by 5'RACE using constant-segment primers. TCRdb analysed the 5' RACE reads with MiXCR anew, one entry per CDR3 protein. The profile covers hundreds of thousands of distinct CDR3 sequences, with 20% appearing a single time and around 13% taken by the ten largest. Study-wide points: CD4+ contracting clones were found mainly in CM and EM, and CD8+ ones in EMRA. Day 15 to 85 contractors were CD4/CD8 balanced; later expanders leaned CD4+.

The source of this sequence is an adult woman who had mild COVID-19 (a few samples of this study predate the infection). Cell type and time point are not known. Sequencing was performed on PBMCs or a T cell subset sorted from them (not recorded which). The chain carries TRBV6-1 and TRBJ2-5; 13 nucleotides agree with TRBD2. CDR3 nucleotides: TGTGCCAGCAGTGAGCGGGGACTAGCGGGAATAGGCCAAGAGACCCAGTACTTC. It codes for CASSERGLAGIGQETQYF.